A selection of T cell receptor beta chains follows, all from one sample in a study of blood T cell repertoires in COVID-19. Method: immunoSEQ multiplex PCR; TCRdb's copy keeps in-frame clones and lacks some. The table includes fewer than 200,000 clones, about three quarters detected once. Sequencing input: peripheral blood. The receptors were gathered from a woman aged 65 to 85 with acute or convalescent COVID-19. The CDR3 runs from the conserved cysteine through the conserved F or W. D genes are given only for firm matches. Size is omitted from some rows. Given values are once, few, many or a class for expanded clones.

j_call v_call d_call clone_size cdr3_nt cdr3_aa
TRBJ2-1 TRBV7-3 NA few TGTGCCAGCAGCTTAACAGGGAGGGTGGGGACAAGCTCCTACAATGAGCAGTTCTTC CASSLTGRVGTSSYNEQFF
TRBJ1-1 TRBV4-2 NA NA TGTGCCAGCAGCCAAGGTGAAGCAGGGGCCGCGAGGGGCACTGAAGCTTTCTTT CASSQGEAGAARGTEAFF
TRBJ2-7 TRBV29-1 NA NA TGCAGCGTTGTTGACAGATCATACGAGCAGTACTTC CSVVDRSYEQYF
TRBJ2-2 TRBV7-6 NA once TGTGCCAGCAGCTTAGCGTCTGTGGGGGCCTCAAACACCGGGGAGCTGTTTTTT CASSLASVGASNTGELFF
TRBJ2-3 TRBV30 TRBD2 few TGTGCCTGGAGTGCCGGGGGGATCACTAGCACAGATACGCAGTATTTT CAWSAGGITSTDTQYF
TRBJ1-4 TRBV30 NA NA TGTGCCCGAATTCCGGGGGGCGAAAAACTGTTTTTT CARIPGGEKLFF
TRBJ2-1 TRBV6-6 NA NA TGTGCCAGCAGTTACTCGAGCAATGAGCAGTTCTTC CASSYSSNEQFF
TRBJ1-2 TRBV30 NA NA TGTGCCTGGAGTGCGGGGGGTGGCTACACCTTC CAWSAGGGYTF
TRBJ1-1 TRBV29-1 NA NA TGCAGCGTGGAGACGGTGAACACTGAAGCTTTCTTT CSVETVNTEAFF
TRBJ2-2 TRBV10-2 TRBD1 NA TGCGCCAGCAGTGTCTCTCCGGGACAGGGGACCGGGGAGCTGTTTTTT CASSVSPGQGTGELFF
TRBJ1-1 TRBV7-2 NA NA TGTGCCAGCAGCGCACAGGGACGGAACACTGAAGCTTTCTTT CASSAQGRNTEAFF
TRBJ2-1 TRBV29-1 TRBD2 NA TGCAGCATTACTAGCGGGAGTTCCTCTGAGCAGTTCTTC CSITSGSSSEQFF
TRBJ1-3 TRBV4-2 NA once TGTGCCAGCAGCCAAGATAACAGGATGTATGCTGGAAACACCATATATTTT CASSQDNRMYAGNTIYF
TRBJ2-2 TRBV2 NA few TGTGCCAGCATTGGAGGGCGAGCTGAGTTGACGACCGGGGAGCTGTTTTTT CASIGGRAELTTGELFF
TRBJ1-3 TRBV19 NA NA TGTGCCAGTAGTATCCCAGGGGCTGGAAACACCATATATTTT CASSIPGAGNTIYF
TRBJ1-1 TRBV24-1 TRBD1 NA TGTGCCACCAGACCCAACAGGGGGCTTGGCACTGAAGCTTTCTTT CATRPNRGLGTEAFF
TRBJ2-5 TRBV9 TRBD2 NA TGTGCCAGCAGCGTAAATCCGGGAGGAAGGGAGACCCAGTACTTC CASSVNPGGRETQYF
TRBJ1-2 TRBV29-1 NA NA TGCAGCGTTGAATATCCAGGAAATGGCTACACCTTC CSVEYPGNGYTF
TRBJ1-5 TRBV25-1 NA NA TGTGCCAGCAGTGACCATCGGACACCTAATCAGCCCCAGCATTTT CASSDHRTPNQPQHF
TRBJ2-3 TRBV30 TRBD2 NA TGTGCCTGGACTAGCGGGAGCACAGATACGCAGTATTTT CAWTSGSTDTQYF
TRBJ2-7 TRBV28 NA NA TGTGCCAGCAGCACCCCCAGGTCAACCTACGAGCAGTACTTC CASSTPRSTYEQYF
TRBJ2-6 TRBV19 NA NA TGTGCCAGTAGTATAGGAGCTGGGGCCAACGTCCTGACTTTC CASSIGAGANVLTF
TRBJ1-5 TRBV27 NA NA TGTGCCAGCAGTCCTCTGGGGCAGCTTTCCTATAGCAATCAGCCCCAGCATTTT CASSPLGQLSYSNQPQHF
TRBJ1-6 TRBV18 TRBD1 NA TGTGCCAGCTCACCATCTTCAGGGGGCGATAATTCACCCCTCCACTTT CASSPSSGGDNSPLHF
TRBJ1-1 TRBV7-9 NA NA TGTGCCAGCAGCCGGGGGGGCGTGAACACTGAAGCTTTCTTT CASSRGGVNTEAFF
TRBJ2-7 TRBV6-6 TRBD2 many TGTGCCAGCAGTAGCGGGAGGGCAGGCGAGCAGTACTTC CASSSGRAGEQYF
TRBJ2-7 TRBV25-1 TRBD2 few TGTGCCAGCAGTAGCCTGGGGGGGGACGAGCAGTACTTC CASSSLGGDEQYF
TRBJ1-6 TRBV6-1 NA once TGTGCCAGCAGTGAGAGCCTAAGACTACCTTCACCCCTCCACTTT CASSESLRLPSPLHF
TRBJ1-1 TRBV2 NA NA TGTGCCAGCAGTCGACATAATCCTGAAGCTTTCTTT CASSRHNPEAFF
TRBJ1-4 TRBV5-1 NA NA TGCGCCAGCAGCTCCGGGACTAGGAATGAAAAACTGTTTTTT CASSSGTRNEKLFF
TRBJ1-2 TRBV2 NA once TGTGCCAGCAGCCGTTTCCAGGGATATGGCTACACCTTC CASSRFQGYGYTF
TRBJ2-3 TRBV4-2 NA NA TGTGCCAGCAGCCTTTCGACTGATAGGGATACGCAGTATTTT CASSLSTDRDTQYF
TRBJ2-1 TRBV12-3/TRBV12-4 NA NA TGTGCCAGCAGTTCGTCCAGGGTGGGTCCGCAGTTCTTC CASSSSRVGPQFF
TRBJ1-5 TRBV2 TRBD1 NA TGTGCCAGCAGAGACGGGACAGGAAAGAATCAGCCCCAGCATTTT CASRDGTGKNQPQHF
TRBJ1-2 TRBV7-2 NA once TGTGCCAGCAGCCCGACCGCGGGACTCCTCCTCCCGGCTAACTATGGCTACACCTTC CASSPTAGLLLPANYGYTF
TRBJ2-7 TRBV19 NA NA TGTGCCAGTAGCCGTGGCGGGATCGGGCGCGAGCAGTACTTC CASSRGGIGREQYF
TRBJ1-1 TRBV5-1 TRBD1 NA TGCGCCAGCAGCGCCACAGGGGGGACGAACACTGAAGCTTTCTTT CASSATGGTNTEAFF
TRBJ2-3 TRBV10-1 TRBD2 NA TGCGCCAGCAGTGATACTGGGGGGACTAGCGGGAGAATGGATACGCAGTATTTT CASSDTGGTSGRMDTQYF
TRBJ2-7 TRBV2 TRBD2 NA TGTGCCAGCAGTGGAAGCGGGAGGATCTCCGAGCAGTACTTC CASSGSGRISEQYF
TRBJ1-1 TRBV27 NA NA TGTGCCAGCTTTGCGGGACGGAACACTGAAGCTTTCTTT CASFAGRNTEAFF
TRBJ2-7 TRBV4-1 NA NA TGCGCCAGCAGCCAACCCGGGACTGCAAGCTCCTACGAGCAGTACTTC CASSQPGTASSYEQYF
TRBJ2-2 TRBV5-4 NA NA TGTGCCAGCAGCTTGGGACTGGATCGCACCGGGGAGCTGTTTTTT CASSLGLDRTGELFF
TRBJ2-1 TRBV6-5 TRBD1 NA TGTGCCAGCAGGAGAGACAGGGATACCTACAATGAGCAGTTCTTC CASRRDRDTYNEQFF
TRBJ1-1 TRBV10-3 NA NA TGTGCCATCAACAACCACAGGGAAAACACTGAAGCTTTCTTT CAINNHRENTEAFF
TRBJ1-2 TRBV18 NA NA TGTGCCAGCTCACCACCACCAGACAGCCCCACCCGGGAGGCTGGCTACACCTTC CASSPPPDSPTREAGYTF
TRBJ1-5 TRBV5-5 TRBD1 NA TGTGCCAGCAGCTGGGGACAGGGGATAGATCAGCCCCAGCATTTT CASSWGQGIDQPQHF
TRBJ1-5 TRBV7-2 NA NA TGTGCCAGCAGCTTAGTTGGGGGCGCGGGTCAGCCCCAGCATTTT CASSLVGGAGQPQHF
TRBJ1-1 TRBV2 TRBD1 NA TGTGCCAGCAGTGTCAGGGGGCGCGACACTGAAGCTTTCTTT CASSVRGRDTEAFF
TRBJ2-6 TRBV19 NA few TGTGCCAGTAGTACAGGGGGGGCCAACGTCCTGACTTTC CASSTGGANVLTF
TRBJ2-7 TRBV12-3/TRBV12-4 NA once TGTGCCAGCAGTGACATCGTCCCCGAGCAGTACTTC CASSDIVPEQYF